This T cell receptor (beta chain) stems from a study of blood T cell repertoires in COVID-19. V was shortened by 0 bases and J by 7 bases, with 14 bases between the two germline ends. This CDR3 has 15 amino acids. Germline values: CDR1 SGDLS, CDR2 YYNGEE. This table comes from immunoSEQ multiplex PCR, and its TCRdb copy is limited to in-frame clones, with some not included. The sample yields roughly 260,000 clones, around nine tenths seen once. The sample taken for sequencing was PBMCs or T cells enriched from blood (not recorded which). The receptor's source is a woman under 30 who had recovered from COVID-19. The J gene is TRBJ2-4, the V gene TRBV9; D is perhaps TRBD2 (6 bases). CDR3 coding DNA: TGTGCCAGCAGCGTAGGCGTAGCTAGCGAGAACATTCAGTACTTC. Amino acid sequence: CASSVGVASENIQYF. The complete variable domain, with remaining parts taken from reference TRBV9 and TRBJ2-4, reads DSGVTQTPKHLITATGQRVTLRCSPRSGDLSVYWYQQSLDQGLQFLIQYYNGEERAKGNILERFSAQQFPDLHSELNLSSLELGDSALYFCASSVGVASENIQYFGAGTRLSVL.